This T cell receptor (beta chain) was sequenced for a study of cytomegalovirus exposure and HLA in healthy donors. Study information: Early release data held around 82 million unique TCRs from HLA-typed donors. Findings and caveats of the study: Specificity of a few CMV-associated chains for CMV antigens was verified in vitro.

Both 60 Vbeta primers and 13 Jbeta primers went into the PCR. Assay used: immunoSEQ multiplex PCR; TCRdb lists only in-frame clones, some missing. The table includes some 150,000 clones, around 82% detected once. Comment on this clone: The antigen remains unidentified.

Germline CDR1 reads SGHTA; CDR2 reads FQGNSA. V was cut by 7 bases and J by 0 bases, with 17 bases left in between. The CDR3 extends over 16 amino acids. The V gene is TRBV7-2, the J gene TRBJ2-3; D possibly corresponds to TRBD1 (7 bases). The material sequenced was PBMCs. This clonotype was sampled from a man aged 45-65 years in good health and CMV-seronegative. CDR3 in amino acids: CASTHGGGGSTDTQYF. The CDR3 nucleotides are TGTGCCAGCACCCATGGAGGGGGCGGTAGCACAGATACGCAGTATTTT.